This T cell receptor beta chain was captured by sequencing in a study of blood T cell repertoires in COVID-19. Clones were sequenced by immunoSEQ multiplex PCR, and TCRdb holds only the in-frame ones, with some missing. Seen here are around 140,000 clones, 80% observed once, and the top ten hold 3% to 4.5%. The table lists this clone with a count of one. Trimming at V came to 4 bases and at J to 4 bases, leaving 9 bases not matched to a gene. Germline lookup yields CDR1 MDHEN and CDR2 SYDVKM. The CDR3 covers 15 residues. The V call is TRBV28, the J call TRBJ2-5; 7 bases align to TRBD2. The sequenced material came from peripheral blood. The sequence derives from a man between 65 and 80 years old who had recovered from COVID-19. CDR3 in amino acids: CASSYAGRGVETQYF. The CDR3 coding sequence is TGTGCCAGCAGTTATGCGGGGAGGGGAGTAGAGACCCAGTACTTC. The whole variable domain, remainder taken from reference TRBV28 and TRBJ2-5, is DVKVTQSSRYLVKRTGEKVFLECVQDMDHENMFWYRQDPGLGLRLIYFSYDVKMKEKGDIPEGYSVSREKKERFSLILESASTNQTSMYLCASSYAGRGVETQYFGPGTRLLVL.